What follows are 27 T cell receptor beta chains derived from one specimen sequenced in a study of blood T cell repertoires in COVID-19. TCRdb's copy holds only in-frame clones and misses some; the assay was immunoSEQ multiplex PCR. This sample has some 110,000 clones, with 80% to 95% found just once. Input material: peripheral blood. These receptors came from a man aged 50 to 60 with COVID-19, enrolled during active disease.

This clone was counted a single time. DNA for the CDR3: TGTGCCAGCAGTCGACAGGGACCCACAGATACGCAGTATTTT. Translating it yields CASSRQGPTDTQYF. V and J are TRBV6-5 and TRBJ2-3; 7 bases fit TRBD1. The J segment lost 2 bases and the V segment lost 5 bases, leaving 4 bases of the junction unmatched. Germline V lookup: CDR1 MNHEY, CDR2 SVGAGI. The CDR3 is made up of 14 amino acids.

This clone was seen a single time. The CDR3 DNA is TGTGCCAGCAGCCAAGAGCAAGGGGTGGCTGAAGCTTTCTTT. Protein product: CASSQEQGVAEAFF. J is TRBJ1-1 and V is TRBV4-2, with D possibly TRBD1 on 5 matching bases. The germline gives CDR1 LGHNA, CDR2 YNFKEQ. The V gene lost 0 bases and the J gene lost 6 bases, with 11 bases spanning the gap. The length of the CDR3 is 14 residues.

V is TRBV7-9 and J is TRBJ2-2, with no clear D. The germline CDR1 and CDR2 sequences are SEHNR and FQNEAQ (reference sequence). The CDR3 length is 13 residues. V was pared by 1 base and J by 7 bases, with 7 bases between. The CDR3 protein is CASSLVEIGELFF. The CDR3 coding sequence is TGTGCCAGCAGCTTAGTAGAGATCGGGGAGCTGTTTTTT.

The chain has TRBV7-6 and TRBJ2-1, with D maybe TRBD1 (6 bases). The CDR3 has 13 amino acids. Germline CDR1 SGHVS, CDR2 FNYEAQ. Trimming left V 0 bases short and J 6 bases short, with 6 bases between. CDR3 region: CASSLAQGNEQFF. The CDR3 nucleotides are TGTGCCAGCAGCTTAGCACAGGGCAATGAGCAGTTCTTC.

The rearrangement uses TRBV7-8 and TRBJ1-6; perhaps TRBD1 as D (6 bases). CDR3 size: 17 residues. V lost 1 base, J lost 7 bases, and 17 bases lay in between. Germline values: CDR1 SGHVS, CDR2 FQNEAQ. CDR3 protein: CASSLGTVTRGNSPLHF. The DNA of the CDR3 is TGTGCCAGCAGCTTAGGGACAGTGACGAGGGGGAATTCACCCCTCCACTTT.

The chain links TRBV6-6 to TRBJ2-2; tentatively, D is TRBD2 (6 bases). CDR1 MNHNY and CDR2 SVGAGI come from the germline V gene (reference sequence). The CDR3 loop spans 13 amino acids. Trimming cost V 2 bases and J 5 bases, with 6 bases left between them. CDR3 in DNA: TGTGCCAGCAGTTACGGGGGGACCGGGGAGCTGTTTTTT. The encoded protein is CASSYGGTGELFF.

The chain combines TRBV4-1 with TRBJ1-1; TRBD1 is a possible D gene (5 bases). Trimming stripped 6 bases from V and 7 bases from J, with 15 bases between. There are 13 residues in the CDR3. From germline, CDR1 is MGHRA and CDR2 YSYEKL. CDR3 amino acids: CASSPSGGDEAFF. For the CDR3, the DNA is TGCGCCAGCAGTCCCTCCGGGGGGGATGAAGCTTTCTTT.

The rearrangement links TRBV6-2 or TRBV6-3 to TRBJ2-5; D not certain. Germline V lookup: CDR1 MNHEY, CDR2 SVGEGT. There are 15 residues in the CDR3. Trimming left V 2 bases short and J 2 bases short, with 12 bases between. The CDR3 reads CASSYPAGTQETQYF. DNA of the CDR3: TGTGCCAGCAGTTACCCGGCAGGAACTCAAGAGACCCAGTACTTC.

The V and J genes are TRBV6-5 and TRBJ2-2; 8 bases are a match to TRBD1. CDR3 length: 14 amino acids. The V gene's germline CDR1 is MNHEY and CDR2 SVGAGI. J gave up 4 bases and V 9 bases, and 7 bases lay outside the gene matches. The DNA of the CDR3 is TGTGCCAGTTACAGGGGGAGTGGCACCGGGGAGCTGTTTTTT. It specifies CASYRGSGTGELFF.

The rearrangement joins TRBV12-3 or TRBV12-4 to TRBJ2-4; a weak D match, TRBD2 (5 bases). Trimming removed 3 bases at V and 14 bases at J, with 14 bases between. The CDR3 sequence is 12 residues long. CDR3 loop: CASSLQDWKKYF. CDR3 nucleotide sequence: TGTGCCAGCAGTTTGCAGGACTGGAAAAAGTACTTC.

The chain combines TRBV24-1 with TRBJ2-5; D not certain. V lost 3 bases to trimming and J lost 3 bases, with 4 bases between them. CDR1 KGHDR and CDR2 SFDVKD come from the germline V gene. The CDR3 length is 12 residues. Here the CDR3 DNA reads TGTGCCACCAGTGATCCCAAAGAGACCCAGTACTTC. Its protein product is CATSDPKETQYF.

The chain recombines TRBV6-1 with TRBJ1-4; 7 nucleotides agree with TRBD1. This CDR3 region has 15 residues. Per the germline V gene, CDR1 is MNHNS and CDR2 is SASEGT. With 3 bases clipped from V and 3 bases from J, the junction kept 4 bases outside the gene matches. For the CDR3, the DNA is TGTGCCAGCAGTGACAGGACAGGTGCTAATGAAAAACTGTTTTTT. Its protein product is CASSDRTGANEKLFF.

This chain's CDR3 is CASSPRPGDTQYF. The CDR3 nucleotides read TGTGCCAGCAGCCCCCGCCCGGGGGATACGCAGTATTTT. This chain joins TRBV11-3 and TRBJ2-3; D perhaps matches TRBD2 (5 bases). CDR3 size: 13 residues. Germline V gene lookup returns CDR1 SGHNT and CDR2 YENEEA. Trimming took off 5 bases at V and 6 bases at J, with 12 bases between the two ends.

The chain is built from TRBV24-1 and TRBJ2-1, with 7 positions matching TRBD1. This CDR3 is built from 13 residues. CDR1 and CDR2 from the germline V gene are KGHDR and SFDVKD. J gave up 4 bases and V 10 bases, and 6 bases lay outside the gene matches. The CDR3 loop is CATGQSLYNEQFF. Written as DNA, the CDR3 is TGTGCCACGGGACAGAGCCTTTACAATGAGCAGTTCTTC.

The rearrangement links TRBV29-1 to TRBJ1-1, with D tentatively TRBD1 (6 bases). CDR3 length: 15 amino acids. CDR1 and CDR2 (germline): SQVTM, ANQGSEA. V lost 3 bases, J lost 7 bases, and 21 bases lay in between. In nucleotides, the CDR3 is TGCAGCGTTGACCTCCCCGGGACACTGGCACGTGAAGCTTTCTTT. Protein: CSVDLPGTLAREAFF.

The gene calls are TRBV6-2 or TRBV6-3 and TRBJ1-6; D uncertain. CDR3 length: 17 residues. Deletions cut 0 bases from V and 0 bases from J, with 9 bases between. Germline lookup yields CDR1 MNHEY and CDR2 SVGEGT. The CDR3 region is CASSYSTGSSYNSPLHF. The CDR3 coding sequence is TGTGCCAGCAGTTACTCGACCGGGAGCTCCTATAATTCACCCCTCCACTTT.

The chain links TRBV30 to TRBJ1-2; 11 bases align to TRBD1. The ends lost 2 bases at V and 8 bases at J; junction bases unmatched: 7. Germline assignment: CDR1 GTSNPN and CDR2 SVGIG (reference sequence). The CDR3 has 14 residues. The CDR3 region is CAWSRTGGAGGYTF. DNA for the CDR3: TGTGCCTGGAGTAGGACAGGGGGCGCAGGGGGCTACACCTTC.

This sequence joins TRBV18 and TRBJ1-5; TRBD1 matches 12 bases. CDR1 and CDR2 from the germline V gene are KGHSH and LQKENI. This CDR3 has 16 amino acids. J lost 1 base, V lost 6 bases, and 4 bases had no gene match. The CDR3 is CASSPGTGGSNQPQHF. In DNA form, the CDR3 reads TGTGCCAGCTCCCCCGGGACAGGGGGCAGCAATCAGCCCCAGCATTTT.

This chain uses TRBV12-3 or TRBV12-4 with TRBJ2-1; TRBD2 is a possible D gene (5 bases). V lost 3 bases and J 10 bases, leaving 7 bases between the germline ends. This CDR3 region has 11 residues. CDR3 loop: CASSLEREQFF. The CDR3 nucleotides are TGTGCCAGCAGTTTGGAGCGGGAGCAGTTCTTC.

The rearrangement links TRBV27 to TRBJ1-6; D is unclear. CDR1 and CDR2 (germline): MNHEY, SMNVEV (reference sequence). The CDR3 totals 18 residues. With 5 bases removed from V and 1 base from J, the gap between germline ends came to 18 bases. The CDR3 protein is CASSPNERGLSYNSPLHF. CDR3 DNA: TGTGCCAGCAGTCCTAACGAACGCGGGCTATCCTATAATTCACCCCTCCACTTT.

CDR3 DNA sequence: TGTGCCTGGAGTGCTGGGCGAGAGACCCAGTACTTC. Translated, it gives CAWSAGRETQYF. This sequence joins TRBV30 and TRBJ2-5; D not certain. The CDR3 is 12 residues long. Germline lookup yields CDR1 GTSNPN and CDR2 SVGIG (reference sequence). V lost 1 base to trimming and J lost 4 bases, with 7 bases between them.

The rearrangement joins TRBV7-7 to TRBJ2-7; 8 positions match TRBD2. The V segment lost 5 bases and the J segment 6 bases; nucleotides outside the gene matches: 6. Germline lookup yields CDR1 SSHAT and CDR2 FNYEAQ (reference sequence). The CDR3 contains 13 residues. DNA for the CDR3: TGTGCCAGCAGCCAACGGGGGGGAGCCGAGCAGTACTTC. Translated, it gives CASSQRGGAEQYF. Using reference TRBV7-7 and TRBJ2-7 for the parts outside the CDR3, the full variable domain is GAGVSQSPRYKVTKRGQDVTLRCDPISSHATLYWYQQALGQGPEFLTYFNYEAQPDKSGLPSDRFSAERPEGSISTLTIQRTEQRDSAMYRCASSQRGGAEQYFGPGTRLTVT.

The chain uses TRBV7-8 and TRBJ2-1; TRBD2 matches at 10 bases. This CDR3 has 17 amino acids. Germline V gives CDR1 SGHVS, CDR2 FQNEAQ. V was clipped by 5 bases and J by 9 bases; unmatched bases: 16. Written as DNA, the CDR3 is TGTGCCAGCAGCACCTCGAGGGTGACTAGCGGGCTGGGTGAGCAGTTCTTC. Translated, it gives CASSTSRVTSGLGEQFF.

This chain links TRBV5-1 with TRBJ2-3; a possible D gene is TRBD2 (6 bases). Germline V gene lookup returns CDR1 SGHRS and CDR2 YFSETQ. The CDR3 runs to 14 residues. V was trimmed by 2 bases and J by 4 bases, leaving 11 bases between them. CDR3 bases: TGCGCCAGCAGCTTTACGGGAGAGGCAGATACGCAGTATTTT. Translating gives CASSFTGEADTQYF.

J is TRBJ1-2 and V is TRBV18; D uncertain. The CDR3 covers 13 residues. V lost 3 bases to trimming and J lost 0 bases, with 5 bases between them. Germline CDR1 KGHSH, CDR2 LQKENI. The CDR3 loop is CASSPDSNYGYTF. The DNA of the CDR3 is TGTGCCAGCTCACCGGACTCTAACTATGGCTACACCTTC.

This clone appeared once. The chain carries TRBV3-1 (or the pseudogene TRBV3-2) and TRBJ2-2; D unresolved. The germline V gene has CDR1 LGHDT and CDR2 YNNKEL (reference sequence). The CDR3 contains 14 residues. Trimming left V 6 bases short and J 0 bases short, with 8 bases between. DNA of the CDR3: TGTGCCAGCAGTAGAGGTGCGAACACCGGGGAGCTGTTTTTT. It is translated as CASSRGANTGELFF.

This chain links TRBV4-3 with TRBJ2-7; weak D call: TRBD1 (5 bases). The CDR3 is 13 residues long. Trimming shortened V by 2 bases and J by 0 bases, and 5 bases separated the two germline ends. CDR1 and CDR2 from the germline V gene are LGHNA and YSLEER. CDR3 protein: CASSQRGSYEQYF. CDR3 DNA: TGCGCCAGCAGCCAAAGGGGCTCCTACGAGCAGTACTTC.